The clone carrying this T cell receptor (beta chain) was counted only a few times. Its antigen is unknown. With sequencing, the targeted depth ranged from 1 in 200,000 to 1 in 1 million T cells. Clones were sequenced by immunoSEQ multiplex PCR, and TCRdb holds only the in-frame ones, with some missing. The sample has 70,000 to 80,000 clones, approximately 82% seen once. The data originate from a study of cytotoxic CD8 clonotypes in ibrutinib-treated CLL. As for the study in general: It was after a median 12 months of treatment, range 6 to 36, that response samples were taken.

Study-wide findings and caveats: T-cell clonality at baseline went above that of age-matched healthy donors and rose and fell with circulating CD8+ T-cell counts.

The CDR3 is made up of 11 amino acids. Per the germline V gene, CDR1 is GTSNPN and CDR2 is SVGIG (reference sequence). Trimming cost V 7 bases and J 2 bases, with 8 bases left between them. The chain is built from TRBV30 and TRBJ1-2; D call uncertain. This clonotype was obtained from a human donor with chronic lymphocytic leukemia. The sample consisted of PBMCs, taken after 24 months of ibrutinib treatment. The CDR3 bases are TGTGCCTATGCGGGGAACTATGGCTACACCTTC. It is translated as CAYAGNYGYTF.